Below are 28 T cell receptor beta chains sequenced from a single sample in a study of spatial heterogeneity in lung cancer. Study outcomes and limitations: Tumor mutation counts were tracked by expanded intratumoral alpha and beta TCR counts.

Indicated time point: sample taken at primary tumor resection. Which antigens these TCRs recognize remains unknown. TCRdb itself ran the 5' RACE reads through MiXCR, one entry per CDR3 protein. Here the sample spans 15,000 or so distinct CDR3 sequences, around 7.8% being singletons. The starting material was lung tumor tissue, obtained at surgery. The receptor source for this set is a male donor with early-stage non-small cell lung cancer.

There are many counts of this clonotype. The CDR3 region is CASSFWNSPLHF. The CDR3, as DNA: TGTGCCAGCAGTTTTTGGAATTCACCCCTCCACTTT. V usage is TRBV27 and J usage is TRBJ1-6; D is unresolved. The V gene's germline CDR1 is MNHEY and CDR2 SMNVEV (reference sequence). The CDR3 has 12 amino acids. Trimming cost V 3 bases and J 7 bases, with 4 bases left between them.

The V call is TRBV7-9, the J call TRBJ2-2; D uncertain. V lost 4 bases, J lost 10 bases, and 10 bases lay in between. The CDR3 covers 12 residues. CDR1 SEHNR and CDR2 FQNEAQ come from the germline V gene (reference sequence). The CDR3 region is CASSSRTQELFF. CDR3 bases: TGTGCCAGCAGCTCCCGTACGCAGGAGCTGTTTTTT.

This sequence joins TRBV20-1 and TRBJ2-3; unclear D gene. The germline V gene encodes CDR1 DFQATT and CDR2 SNEGSKA (reference sequence). The CDR3 consists of 12 residues. V lost 6 bases and J 2 bases, leaving 9 bases between the germline ends. In DNA, the CDR3 is TGCAGTGCCACCCATAACACAGATACGCAGTATTTT. Translation gives CSATHNTDTQYF.

In its sample, this clonotype was seen a few times. V and J are TRBV6-1 and TRBJ2-1; unclear D gene. The CDR3 loop spans 16 amino acids. Germline CDR1 and CDR2: MNHNS and SASEGT. Trimming stripped 1 base from V and 0 bases from J, with 10 bases between. For the CDR3, the DNA is TGTGCCAGCAGTGAAGTGATGGGAAGCTCCTACAATGAGCAGTTCTTC. As protein: CASSEVMGSSYNEQFF.

This clonotype was counted between two and nine times. This may be a read error, as it is one base from a much larger clone. The chain uses TRBV2 and TRBJ1-1, with D possibly being TRBD1 (5 bases). The germline CDR1 and CDR2 sequences are SNHLY and FYNNEI. Deletions cut 4 bases from V and 1 base from J, with 10 bases between. The CDR3 contains 14 residues. The CDR3 DNA reads TGTGCCAGCAGTGTCGGGGGGTGGAACACTGAAGCTTTCTTT. Residues: CASSVGGWNTEAFF.

This clonotype was seen repeatedly, ten times or more. J is TRBJ2-2 and V is TRBV7-2; D perhaps matches TRBD2 (6 bases). CDR1 and CDR2 from the germline V gene are SGHTA and FQGNSA. The CDR3 loop spans 16 amino acids. The germline V and J ends were trimmed by 5 bases and 0 bases, with 13 bases remaining between them. The CDR3 DNA reads as TGTGCCAGCAGCGGACCGGGACTGGCGAACACCGGGGAGCTGTTTTTT. It translates to CASSGPGLANTGELFF.

This clonotype came up many times. The junction shows a germline mismatch at one end, possibly a read error. The chain links TRBV29-1 to TRBJ2-7; D is unclear. The CDR3 sequence is 12 residues long. Germline V gene sequence: CDR1 SQVTM, CDR2 ANQGSEA. CDR3 sequence: CSVKDGSYEQYF. CDR3 in DNA: TGCAGCGTTAAAGACGGTTCCTACGAGCAGTACTTC.

Note on this clonotype: Possible read error: a much larger clone is one base away. As the CDR3 is not closed by the conserved phenylalanine or tryptophan, this likely results from a read error. The J gene is TRBJ2-7, the V gene TRBV20-1; weak D call: TRBD2 (6 bases). The V and J ends lost 3 bases and 4 bases respectively, with 19 bases between them. The CDR3 is made up of 15 amino acids. The germline gives CDR1 DFQATT, CDR2 SNEGSKA (reference sequence). The CDR3 DNA is TGCAGTGCTAGCAGACCGGGACTTTTTTTTTACGAGCAGTACTCC. The encoded protein is CSASRPGLFFYEQYS.

This clonotype qualifies as large. This chain uses TRBV18 with TRBJ1-5; maybe TRBD1 (6 bases). Per germline, CDR1 KGHSH and CDR2 LQKENI. This CDR3 comprises 16 residues. Trimming stripped 6 bases from V and 1 base from J, with 16 bases between. The CDR3 spells CASSSRGGSSNQPQHF. The CDR3 nucleotides are TGTGCCAGCTCCTCAAGGGGGGGTTCGAGCAATCAGCCCCAGCATTTT. Looking up the rest from reference TRBV18 and TRBJ1-5 gives the full variable domain: NAGVMQNPRHLVRRRGQEARLRCSPMKGHSHVYWYRQLPEEGLKFMVYLQKENIIDESGMPKERFSAEFPKEGPSILRIQQVVRGDSAAYFCASSSRGGSSNQPQHFGDGTRLSIL.

Many counts were recorded for this clonotype. This may stem from a read error, because a much larger clone lies one nucleotide away. This chain connects TRBV12-3 or TRBV12-4 to TRBJ1-1, with D perhaps matching TRBD1 (5 bases). The CDR3 runs 12 residues. V was shortened by 6 bases and J by 6 bases, with 11 bases between the two germline ends. CDR3 region: CASSRGGSEAFF. The CDR3, as DNA: TGTGCCAGCAGCCGGGGGGGGTCTGAAGCTTTCTTT.

This clonotype was seen a few times. The J gene is TRBJ2-6, the V gene TRBV11-2, with TRBD1 as a possible D gene (5 bases). Germline V gives CDR1 SGHAT, CDR2 FQNNGV. This CDR3 contains 17 residues. Trimming took off 1 base at V and 0 bases at J, with 10 bases between the two ends. The CDR3 nucleotides are TGTGCCAGCAGCTTAGTGGTGGGGCACTCTGGGGCCAACGTCCTGACTTTC. This codes for CASSLVVGHSGANVLTF.

This clonotype was found a few times. This sequence joins TRBV5-1 and TRBJ2-3; D perhaps matches TRBD1 (6 bases). This CDR3 comprises 14 residues. Germline-derived CDR1 and CDR2 are SGHRS and YFSETQ. V lost 3 bases and J lost 1, with 9 bases in between. The chain's CDR3 is CASSSGQRTDTQYF. CDR3 in DNA: TGCGCCAGCAGCTCGGGACAACGCACAGATACGCAGTATTTT.

The rearrangement uses TRBV10-2 and TRBJ2-1, with D possibly matching TRBD2 (5 bases). Looked up from germline, CDR1 is WSHSY and CDR2 is SAAADI. V was clipped by 10 bases and J by 5 bases, with 18 bases between them. The CDR3 is 14 amino acids. This CDR3 reads CATLSQRIHNEQFF. CDR3 bases: TGCGCCACCCTGTCCCAGCGGATTCACAATGAGCAGTTCTTC.

The V call is TRBV7-7, the J call TRBJ2-1; D is possibly TRBD1 (5 bases). The germline gives CDR1 SSHAT, CDR2 FNYEAQ (reference sequence). V lost 5 bases and J 8 bases, leaving 22 bases between the germline ends. There are 16 residues in the CDR3. CDR3 DNA: TGTGCCAGCAGCCCGACCCCAAGGGGTCAATCCCATGAGCAGTTCTTC. This translates into CASSPTPRGQSHEQFF.

V gene TRBV7-2 combines with J gene TRBJ1-1, with 7 bases that match TRBD1. V gave up 2 bases and J gave up 4 bases; unmatched junction bases: 4. CDR1 and CDR2 (germline): SGHTA, FQGNSA. There are 14 residues in the CDR3. The CDR3 loop reads CASSLLGGITEAFF. CDR3 DNA sequence: TGTGCCAGCAGCTTACTAGGGGGCATCACTGAAGCTTTCTTT.

The sample holds many counts of this clonotype. The chain uses TRBV19 and TRBJ2-7, with TRBD2 matching 10 bases. Looked up from germline, CDR1 is LNHDA and CDR2 is SQIVND (reference sequence). The ends lost 6 bases at V and 3 bases at J; junction bases unmatched: 8. CDR3 length equals 15 residues. The CDR3 DNA reads TGTGCCAGTAGCGTTACTAGCGGGGTAATCTACGAGCAGTACTTC. Protein sequence: CASSVTSGVIYEQYF.

This clonotype has only a few counts. This chain connects TRBV6-5 to TRBJ2-2; 8 bases map to TRBD2. The J segment lost 7 bases and the V segment lost 6 bases, leaving 10 bases of the junction unmatched. The CDR3 is made up of 15 amino acids. Germline CDR1 MNHEY, CDR2 SVGAGI. The DNA for the CDR3 is TGTGCCAGCAGAACGGGGGGGGGCGCCGGCGGGGAGCTGTTTTTT. This codes for CASRTGGGAGGELFF.

This clonotype has a handful of counts. The chain joins TRBV19 to TRBJ1-2; 7 bases match TRBD1. J gave up 4 bases and V 1 base, and 12 bases lay outside the gene matches. The germline CDR1 and CDR2 sequences are LNHDA and SQIVND (reference sequence). The CDR3 is 17 amino acids. The DNA of the CDR3 is TGTGCCAGTAGTATAGGCCTCGGACAGGCGATGAGCTATGGCTACACCTTC. Translating gives CASSIGLGQAMSYGYTF.

There are many counts of this clonotype. The chain combines TRBV6-5 with TRBJ1-4, with D hard to call. CDR3 length equals 13 residues. Germline V lookup: CDR1 MNHEY, CDR2 SVGAGI. Trimming took off 6 bases at V and 8 bases at J, with 13 bases between the two ends. The DNA for the CDR3 is TGTGCCAGCAGCCCGGAATTGAGGGAAAAACTGTTTTTT. It yields the protein CASSPELREKLFF.

V and J are TRBV7-2 and TRBJ1-2; D gene uncertain. The V gene's germline CDR1 is SGHTA and CDR2 FQGNSA. The CDR3 runs 13 residues. V was clipped by 5 bases and J by 8 bases, with 15 bases between them. The CDR3 region has the DNA TGTGCCAGCAGCCCCCAAGAACGTTCCGGCTACACCTTC. Its translation is CASSPQERSGYTF.

This clonotype turned up a few times. The chain combines TRBV18 with TRBJ2-4; D gene unclear. The CDR3 sequence is 14 residues long. Deletions cut 3 bases from V and 1 base from J, with 7 bases between. CDR1 KGHSH and CDR2 LQKENI come from the germline V gene. CDR3 coding DNA: TGTGCCAGCTCACCGGGCAGGGCCAAAAACATTCAGTACTTC. Translation gives CASSPGRAKNIQYF.

Notes on this clonotype: Since a much larger clone is just one base distant, this may be a read error. This rearrangement joins TRBV6-5 to TRBJ1-1; D is undetermined. The CDR3 runs 14 residues. Germline CDR1 is MNHEY and CDR2 is SVGAGI. V lost 6 bases and J 6 bases, leaving 17 bases between the germline ends. Here the CDR3 reads CASSTGSRRAEAFF. CDR3 DNA: TGTGCCAGCAGCACGGGCTCAAGGAGGGCTGAAGCTTTCTTT.

This clonotype was observed many times. V is TRBV10-3 and J is TRBJ2-5, with D possibly matching TRBD1 (6 bases). CDR3 size: 15 residues. V lost 3 bases and J 6 bases, leaving 17 bases between the germline ends. Germline-derived CDR1 and CDR2 are ENHRY and SYGVKD. CDR3 loop: CAISEEGVDAKTQYF. Written as DNA, the CDR3 is TGTGCCATCAGTGAAGAGGGGGTAGATGCAAAGACCCAGTACTTC.

This clonotype came up many times. This CDR3 reads CSVTGSGTGELFF. CDR3 in DNA: TGCAGCGTGACGGGATCTGGGACCGGGGAGCTGTTTTTT. The chain links TRBV29-1 to TRBJ2-2; D may be TRBD2 (5 bases). The germline V and J ends were trimmed by 6 bases and 5 bases, with 13 bases remaining between them. The CDR3 totals 13 residues. Germline V gene lookup returns CDR1 SQVTM and CDR2 ANQGSEA.

In this sample, this clonotype is medium-sized (0.01 to 0.1%). The rearrangement uses TRBV20-1 and TRBJ2-1, with a possible D match to TRBD1 (5 bases). The CDR3 has 11 amino acids. CDR1 is DFQATT and CDR2 is SNEGSKA in the germline V gene (reference sequence). Trimming took off 3 bases at V and 12 bases at J, with 12 bases between the two ends. CDR3 coding DNA: TGCAGTGCTAGCGAAGGCCAGGGGCAGTTCTTC. This encodes CSASEGQGQFF.

By sample share, this clonotype is medium-sized. V and J are TRBV7-6 and TRBJ1-2; TRBD1 matches at 9 bases. In germline, CDR1 is SGHVS, CDR2 FNYEAQ. V lost 5 bases to trimming and J lost 6 bases; unmatched junction nucleotides: 19. This CDR3 region has 18 residues. The CDR3 nucleotides are TGTGCCAGCAGCCCGCCCACATTCTCGAGACAGGGGGTCGATGGCTACACCTTC. Protein sequence: CASSPPTFSRQGVDGYTF.

This clonotype was seen a few times. The V call is TRBV5-4, the J call TRBJ1-2; D unclear. The germline gives CDR1 SGHNT, CDR2 YYREEE (reference sequence). CDR3 length equals 16 residues. Trimming left V 6 bases short and J 0 bases short, with 18 bases between. CDR3 sequence: CASKLGRRLANYGYTF. DNA for the CDR3: TGTGCCAGCAAGCTTGGCCGCCGCTTGGCTAACTATGGCTACACCTTC.

The table lists this clonotype with a few counts. This rearrangement joins TRBV20-1 to TRBJ1-1; 8 positions match TRBD1. Germline lookup yields CDR1 DFQATT and CDR2 SNEGSKA (reference sequence). With V trimmed by 6 bases and J by 1 base, 7 bases remained unmatched. The CDR3 spans 14 residues. The CDR3 coding sequence is TGCAGTGCCATTCCCGGGACAGGGAACACTGAAGCTTTCTTT. This translates into CSAIPGTGNTEAFF.